This T cell receptor beta chain was captured in a study of blood T cell repertoires in COVID-19. Losses at the gene ends were 4 bases for V and 4 bases for J; bases not matched to a gene: 16. Germline V CDR1 and CDR2: KGHSH, LQKENI. The CDR3 covers 17 residues. One Seattle source followed patients from active infection through their disease course. Per the study methods: Amplified reference gene primers provided the basis for estimating nucleated cell counts. The protocol was immunoSEQ multiplex PCR, while the TCRdb copy is restricted to in-frame clones and leaves out a portion. That table gives V, J and clone size, and the DNA gave D and trimming. The top ten hold around 0.97% of the sample, which has hundreds of thousands of clones, nearly 90% seen once.

The receptor's source is a woman in her forties with COVID-19, enrolled during active disease. What was sequenced was peripheral blood. V usage is TRBV18 and J usage is TRBJ2-7; 7 positions match TRBD1. CDR3 DNA sequence: TGTGCCAGCTCACGGACGGGACAGCAAAATTCTATGTACGAGCAGTACTTC. It codes for CASSRTGQQNSMYEQYF.